The 8 T cell receptor beta chains reported below all come from one sample, sequenced in a study of T cell changes during pregnancy in multiple sclerosis. TCRdb's copy holds only in-frame clones and misses some; the assay was immunoSEQ multiplex PCR. In the table there are just under 95,000 clones, around 94% of which are singletons. The source was peripheral blood, collected in the first trimester of pregnancy. The origin of the receptors is a female donor with multiple sclerosis, enrolled in a pregnancy study.

The chain combines TRBV4-2 with TRBJ1-2, with D perhaps matching TRBD1 (5 bases). Germline V CDR1 and CDR2: LGHNA, YNFKEQ. The V gene lost 1 base and the J gene lost 7 bases, with 16 bases spanning the gap. There are 15 residues in the CDR3. CDR3 sequence reads: CASSQVGAGGTGYTF. The CDR3 bases are TGTGCCAGCAGCCAAGTAGGGGCGGGAGGGACTGGCTACACCTTC.

The chain has TRBV18 and TRBJ2-7; TRBD2 is a possible D gene (5 bases). This CDR3 is 13 amino acids long. The V gene lost 0 bases and the J gene lost 5 bases, with 8 bases spanning the gap. Per the germline V gene, CDR1 is KGHSH and CDR2 is LQKENI. The CDR3 loop is CASSPPGSDEQYF. The DNA of the CDR3 is TGTGCCAGCTCACCACCGGGGAGCGACGAGCAGTACTTC. Together with reference TRBV18 and TRBJ2-7, the CDR3 gives the full variable domain: NAGVMQNPRHLVRRRGQEARLRCSPMKGHSHVYWYRQLPEEGLKFMVYLQKENIIDESGMPKERFSAEFPKEGPSILRIQQVVRGDSAAYFCASSPPGSDEQYFGPGTRLTVT.

The J gene is TRBJ2-5, the V gene TRBV27; 7 nucleotides match TRBD2. Germline lookup yields CDR1 MNHEY and CDR2 SMNVEV (reference sequence). V lost 2 bases to trimming and J lost 1 base; unmatched junction nucleotides: 4. CDR3 length: 15 residues. In nucleotides, the CDR3 is TGTGCCAGCAGTTTAGGTAGCGGGCCCCAAGAGACCCAGTACTTC. Amino acids: CASSLGSGPQETQYF.

The genes are TRBV6-5 and TRBJ1-2; TRBD1 aligns across 7 bases. Germline-derived CDR1 and CDR2 are MNHEY and SVGAGI. Trimming removed 4 bases from V and 4 bases from J; junction bases left unmatched: 9. The CDR3 covers 15 residues. The DNA for the CDR3 is TGTGCCAGCAGTTTCACCGGGACAGTCCTCTATGGCTACACCTTC. Protein product: CASSFTGTVLYGYTF.

This chain uses TRBV7-2 with TRBJ2-1, with D perhaps matching TRBD1 (6 bases). The V gene lost 3 bases and the J gene lost 0 bases, with 12 bases spanning the gap. Germline assignment: CDR1 SGHTA and CDR2 FQGNSA. The CDR3 has 16 amino acids. This chain's CDR3 is CASSLDSRSSYNEQFF. The CDR3, as DNA: TGTGCCAGCAGCTTGGACAGTAGGAGCTCCTACAATGAGCAGTTCTTC.

The chain links TRBV28 to TRBJ1-1, with D possibly being TRBD1 (6 bases). Trimming took off 3 bases at V and 5 bases at J, with 13 bases between the two ends. Germline CDR1 MDHEN, CDR2 SYDVKM. CDR3 length: 14 residues. The CDR3 loop is CASSFPGVETEAFF. Here the CDR3 DNA reads TGTGCCAGCAGTTTTCCAGGGGTAGAGACTGAAGCTTTCTTT.

The CDR3 DNA sequence: TGTGCCAGTAGTCTCGGACAGGGGGAATCGGAGACCCAGTACTTC. Its translation: CASSLGQGESETQYF. The rearrangement uses TRBV19 and TRBJ2-5, with TRBD1 matching over 10 bases. Germline CDR1 reads LNHDA; CDR2 reads SQIVND (reference sequence). J gave up 5 bases and V 5 bases, and 8 bases lay outside the gene matches. The CDR3 consists of 15 residues. The full variable domain, in which reference TRBV19 and TRBJ2-5 provide the parts outside the CDR3, is DGGITQSPKYLFRKEGQNVTLSCEQNLNHDAMYWYRQDPGQGLRLIYYSQIVNDFQKGDIAEGYSVSREKKESFPLTVTSAQKNPTAFYLCASSLGQGESETQYFGPGTRLLVL.

This sequence joins TRBV27 and TRBJ2-1; D unresolved. Germline V gives CDR1 MNHEY, CDR2 SMNVEV (reference sequence). V lost 4 bases to trimming and J lost 6 bases, with 10 bases between them. The CDR3 is 13 amino acids. In DNA form, the CDR3 reads TGTGCCAGCAGTTCCCCGGTTGGCAATGAGCAGTTCTTC. Translation gives CASSSPVGNEQFF.